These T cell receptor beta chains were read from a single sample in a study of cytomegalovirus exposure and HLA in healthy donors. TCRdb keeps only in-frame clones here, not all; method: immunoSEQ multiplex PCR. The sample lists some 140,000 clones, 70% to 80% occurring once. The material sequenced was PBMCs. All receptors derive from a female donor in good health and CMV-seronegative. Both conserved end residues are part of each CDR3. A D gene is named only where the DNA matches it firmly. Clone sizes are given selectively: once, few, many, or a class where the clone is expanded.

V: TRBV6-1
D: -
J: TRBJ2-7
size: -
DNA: TGTGCCAGCAATTGGTTCAAAGAGGGGTACTTC
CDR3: CASNWFKEGYF

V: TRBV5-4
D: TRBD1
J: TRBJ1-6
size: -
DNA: TGTGCCAGCAGCACCCGGACAGGGGGGGATTCACCCCTCCACTTT
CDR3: CASSTRTGGDSPLHF

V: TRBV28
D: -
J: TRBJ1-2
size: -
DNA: TGTGCCAGCAGTTTTCGGCTCCTCGGGGGCTACACCTTC
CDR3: CASSFRLLGGYTF

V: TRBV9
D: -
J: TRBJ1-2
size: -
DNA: TGTGCCAGCAGCGTAGAAGGCAGGGGAAACTATGGCTACACCTTC
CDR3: CASSVEGRGNYGYTF

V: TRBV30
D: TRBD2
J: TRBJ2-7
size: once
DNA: TGTGCCTGGAGTAGCGGGATGAGCGAGCAGTACTTC
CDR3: CAWSSGMSEQYF

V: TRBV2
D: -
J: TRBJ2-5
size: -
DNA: TGTGCCAGCAAAGCGACTCAAGAGACCCAGTACTTC
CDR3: CASKATQETQYF

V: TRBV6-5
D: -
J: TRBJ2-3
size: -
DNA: TGTGCCAGCAGCCCCTGGAGGGAAGGAGATACGCAGTATTTT
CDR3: CASSPWREGDTQYF

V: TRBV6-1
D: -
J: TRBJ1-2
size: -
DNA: TGTGCCAGCAGTCGCACGCAGGGTGGCTATGGCTACACCTTC
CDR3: CASSRTQGGYGYTF

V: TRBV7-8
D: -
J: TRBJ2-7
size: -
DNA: TGTGCCAGCAGCGTTTCCGGGACTCCTATCTCCTACGAGCAGTACTTC
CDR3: CASSVSGTPISYEQYF

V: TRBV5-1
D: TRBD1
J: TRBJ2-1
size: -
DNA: TGCGCCAGCAGCTTCACCGCCGGGACAGGGCCTAACAATGAGCGGTTCTTC
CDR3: CASSFTAGTGPNNERFF

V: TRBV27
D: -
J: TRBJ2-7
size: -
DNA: TGTGCCAGCAGTTCACGGACCGGGAGTTACGAGCAGTACTTC
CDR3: CASSSRTGSYEQYF

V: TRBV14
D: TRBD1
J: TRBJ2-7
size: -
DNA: TGTGCCAGCAGCCCCCCTCGGGCAGGGGGAAAGACCTACGAGCAGTACTTC
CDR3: CASSPPRAGGKTYEQYF

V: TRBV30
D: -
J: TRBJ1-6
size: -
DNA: TGTGCCTGGAGAGGAGGGAACAATTCACCCCTCCACTTT
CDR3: CAWRGGNNSPLHF

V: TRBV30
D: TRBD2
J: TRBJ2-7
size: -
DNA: TGTGCCTGGAGTGTCCCCTGGGGACTAGCGGGGGCCTCAGCAGAGCAGTACTTC
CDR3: CAWSVPWGLAGASAEQYF

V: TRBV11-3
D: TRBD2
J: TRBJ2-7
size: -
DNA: TGTGCCAGCACATGGACTAGCGGGGGCGAGCAGTACTTC
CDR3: CASTWTSGGEQYF

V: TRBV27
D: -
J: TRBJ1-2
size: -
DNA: TGTGCCAGCAGTTTATCGGGGACATCTGGCTACACCTTC
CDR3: CASSLSGTSGYTF

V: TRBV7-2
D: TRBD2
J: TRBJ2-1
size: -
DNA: TGTGCCAGCAGCTTACAAGCGGGAGCGGAGCAGTTCTTC
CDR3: CASSLQAGAEQFF

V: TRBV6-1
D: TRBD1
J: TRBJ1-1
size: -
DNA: TGTGCCAGCAAGATTGACAGGGCCCTAAACACTGAAGCTTTCTTT
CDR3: CASKIDRALNTEAFF

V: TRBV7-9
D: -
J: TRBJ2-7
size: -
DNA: TGTGCCAGCAGCTTGGCGACAGGTTCCTACGAGCAGTACTTC
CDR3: CASSLATGSYEQYF

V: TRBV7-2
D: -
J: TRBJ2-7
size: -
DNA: TGTGCCAGCAGCTTAGCGCAGGGAGAGCAGTACTTC
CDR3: CASSLAQGEQYF

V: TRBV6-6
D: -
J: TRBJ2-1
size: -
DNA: TGTGCCAGCAGTTACTCAGGAGGTGGGTACAATGAGCAGTTCTTC
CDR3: CASSYSGGGYNEQFF

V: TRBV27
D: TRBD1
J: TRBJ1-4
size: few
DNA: TGTGCCAGCAGTGGGACAGGGCACGAAAAACTGTTTTTT
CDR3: CASSGTGHEKLFF

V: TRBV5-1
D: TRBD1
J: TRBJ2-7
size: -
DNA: TGCGCCAGCAGCACGGACAGGGCCTACGAGCAGTACTTC
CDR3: CASSTDRAYEQYF

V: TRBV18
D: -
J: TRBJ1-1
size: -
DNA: TGTGCCAGCTCACCACAGGTCGGGGGGAACACTGAAGCTTTCTTT
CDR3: CASSPQVGGNTEAFF

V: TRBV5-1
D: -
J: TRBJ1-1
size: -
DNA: TGCGCCAGCAGCTTGGCGGGGAGCTTGAACACTGAAGCTTTCTTT
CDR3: CASSLAGSLNTEAFF

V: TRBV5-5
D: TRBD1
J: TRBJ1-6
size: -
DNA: TGTGCCAGCAGCTGGGACAGGGTTAGTTCACCCCTCCACTTT
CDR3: CASSWDRVSSPLHF

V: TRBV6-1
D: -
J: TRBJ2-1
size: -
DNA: TGTGCCAGCAGTGAAGCGGGCGCCTCCCGCTCCTACAATGAGCAGTTCTTC
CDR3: CASSEAGASRSYNEQFF

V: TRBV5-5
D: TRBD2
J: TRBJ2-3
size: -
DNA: TGTGCCAGCAGCTTGCGACTAGCGGGTTTTAGCACAGATACGCAGTATTTT
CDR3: CASSLRLAGFSTDTQYF

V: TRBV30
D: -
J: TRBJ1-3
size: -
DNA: TGTGCCGGGTCGCGGGGTTTTGGAAACACCATATATTTT
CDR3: CAGSRGFGNTIYF

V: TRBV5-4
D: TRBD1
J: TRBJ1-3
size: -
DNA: TGTGCCAGCAGCTTCGGGACAGGGAGCTCTGGAAACACCATATATTTT
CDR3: CASSFGTGSSGNTIYF

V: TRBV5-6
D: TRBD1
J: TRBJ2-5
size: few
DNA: TGTGCCAGCAGCTCAGGGGGCGGGACCCAGTACTTC
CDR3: CASSSGGGTQYF

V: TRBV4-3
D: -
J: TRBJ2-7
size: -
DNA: TGCGCCAGCAGCCAAGTGTACGGGGAAACCTACGAGCAGTACTTC
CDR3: CASSQVYGETYEQYF

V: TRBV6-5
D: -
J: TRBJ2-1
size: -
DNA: TGTGCCAGCAGTTACGGCGGTGATGAGCAGTTCTTC
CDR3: CASSYGGDEQFF

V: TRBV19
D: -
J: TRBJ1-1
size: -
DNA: TGTGCCAGTAGTTTCCTCGACAGGGAAGCTTTCTTT
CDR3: CASSFLDREAFF

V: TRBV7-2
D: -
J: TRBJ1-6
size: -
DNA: TGTGCCAGCAGCCAGTCCGGAGGTTGGAATAATTCACCCCTCCACTTT
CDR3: CASSQSGGWNNSPLHF

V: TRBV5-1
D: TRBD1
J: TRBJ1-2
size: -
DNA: TGCGCCAGCAGCTCATCGGGGTATCCGGGACAGGGGGCTTATGGCTACACCTTC
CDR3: CASSSSGYPGQGAYGYTF

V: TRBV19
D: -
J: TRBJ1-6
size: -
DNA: TGTGCCAGTAGTATAGATCGACAGGTTTTTAATTCACCCCTCCACTTT
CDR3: CASSIDRQVFNSPLHF

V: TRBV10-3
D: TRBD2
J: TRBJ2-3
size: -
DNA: TGTGCCATCAGGGGGACTAGCGGGTTAGATACGCAGTATTTT
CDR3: CAIRGTSGLDTQYF

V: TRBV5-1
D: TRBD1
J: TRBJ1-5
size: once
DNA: TGCGCCAGCAGCTTGGGAACAGGGGGCAGTCAGCCCCAGCATTTT
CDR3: CASSLGTGGSQPQHF

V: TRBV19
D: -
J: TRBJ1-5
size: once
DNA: TGTGCCAGTAGTATACAGGGGAAGCATCAGCCCCAGCATTTT
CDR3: CASSIQGKHQPQHF

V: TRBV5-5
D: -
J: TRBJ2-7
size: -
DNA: TGTGCCAGCAGCTCGCATAGAGGCCTGCCTTACGAGCAGTACTTC
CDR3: CASSSHRGLPYEQYF

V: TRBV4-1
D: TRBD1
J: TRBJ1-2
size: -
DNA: TGCGCCAGCAGCCAAGGCCCTAGGACAGGGAACTATGGCTACACCTTC
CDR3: CASSQGPRTGNYGYTF

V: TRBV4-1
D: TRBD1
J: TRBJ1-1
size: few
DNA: TGCGCCAGCAGTCCGACAGGGGTGGGGACTGAAGCTTTCTTT
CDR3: CASSPTGVGTEAFF

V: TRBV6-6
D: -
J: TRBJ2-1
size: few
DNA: TGTGCCAGCGGACGAGGGTACAATGAGCAGTTCTTC
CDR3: CASGRGYNEQFF

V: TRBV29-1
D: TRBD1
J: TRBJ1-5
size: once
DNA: TGCAGCGTTGCCGGGACAGGAGGTCAGCCCCAGCATTTT
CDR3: CSVAGTGGQPQHF

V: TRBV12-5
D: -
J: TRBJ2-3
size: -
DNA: TGTGCTAGTGGTCTCTCCTGGGCGGGGACAGATACGCAGTATTTT
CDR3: CASGLSWAGTDTQYF

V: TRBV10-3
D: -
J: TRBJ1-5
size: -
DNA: TGTGCCATCAGTGAGTCGGGAGGGTATCAGCCCCAGCATTTT
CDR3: CAISESGGYQPQHF

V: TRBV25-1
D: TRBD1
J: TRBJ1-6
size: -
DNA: TGTGCCAGCAGTGTGGGACAGGCTGTATTTTCACCCCTCCACTTT
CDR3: CASSVGQAVFSPLHF

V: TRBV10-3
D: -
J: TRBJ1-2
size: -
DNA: TGTGCCATCAGTGCGGGGAGTCGGGGCTACACCTTC
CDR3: CAISAGSRGYTF

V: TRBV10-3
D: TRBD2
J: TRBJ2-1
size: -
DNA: TGTGCCACGGCCGGGACTAGCGGTTCCTACAATGAGCAGTTCTTC
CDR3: CATAGTSGSYNEQFF

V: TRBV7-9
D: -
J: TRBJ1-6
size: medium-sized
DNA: TGTGCCAGCAGCTTAGTCGGTCAAGGAGTGGCCCTCCACTTT
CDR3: CASSLVGQGVALHF

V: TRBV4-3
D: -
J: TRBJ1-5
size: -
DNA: TGCGCCAGCAGCCCCTCCCGGGTTAACCGTCCGCATTTT
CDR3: CASSPSRVNRPHF

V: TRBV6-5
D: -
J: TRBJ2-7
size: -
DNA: TGTGCCAGCAGTTACGCAGACAGCGACTACGAGCAGTACTTC
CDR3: CASSYADSDYEQYF

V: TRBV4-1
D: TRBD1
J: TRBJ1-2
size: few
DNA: TGCGCCAGCAGCCAACACAGGGGGCCGCTCGGCTACACCTTC
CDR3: CASSQHRGPLGYTF

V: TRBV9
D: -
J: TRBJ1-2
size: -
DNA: TGTGCCAGCAGCGTAGCTCCACAGGGCTACTATGGCTACACCTTC
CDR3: CASSVAPQGYYGYTF

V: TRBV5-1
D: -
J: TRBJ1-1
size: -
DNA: TGCGCCAGCAGCTCGGGACGGGAGGGACCAAAAGCTTTCTTT
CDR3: CASSSGREGPKAFF

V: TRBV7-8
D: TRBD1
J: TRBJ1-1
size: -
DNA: TGTGCCAGCAGCTGGCAGGGGGCCACTGAAGCTTTCTTT
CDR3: CASSWQGATEAFF

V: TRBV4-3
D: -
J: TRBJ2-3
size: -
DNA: TGCGCCAGCAGCCAAGCCCCCCATAGCGGAGACACAGATACGCAGTATTTT
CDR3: CASSQAPHSGDTDTQYF

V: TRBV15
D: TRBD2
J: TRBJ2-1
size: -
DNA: TGTGCCACCAGCAGAGGGGCGGGAGGGCGATACAATGAGCAGTTCTTC
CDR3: CATSRGAGGRYNEQFF